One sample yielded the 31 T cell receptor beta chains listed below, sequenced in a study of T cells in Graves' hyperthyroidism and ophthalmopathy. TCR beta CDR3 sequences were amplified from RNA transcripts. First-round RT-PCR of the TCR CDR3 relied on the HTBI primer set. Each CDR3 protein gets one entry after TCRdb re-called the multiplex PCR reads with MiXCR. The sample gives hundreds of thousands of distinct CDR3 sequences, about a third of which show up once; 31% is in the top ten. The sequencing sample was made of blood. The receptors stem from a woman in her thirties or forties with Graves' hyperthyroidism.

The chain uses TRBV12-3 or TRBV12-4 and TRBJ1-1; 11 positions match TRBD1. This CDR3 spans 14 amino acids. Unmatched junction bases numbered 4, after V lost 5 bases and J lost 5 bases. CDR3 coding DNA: TGTGCCAGCAGTGCGGGACAGGGGGTAACTGAAGCTTTCTTT. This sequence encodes CASSAGQGVTEAFF.

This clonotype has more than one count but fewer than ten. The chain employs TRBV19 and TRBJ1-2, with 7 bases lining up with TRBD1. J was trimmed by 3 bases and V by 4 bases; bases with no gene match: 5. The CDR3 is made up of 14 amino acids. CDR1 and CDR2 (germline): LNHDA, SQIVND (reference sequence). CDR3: CASSSTGTDYGYTF. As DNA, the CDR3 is TGTGCCAGTAGTAGCACCGGGACAGACTATGGCTACACCTTC.

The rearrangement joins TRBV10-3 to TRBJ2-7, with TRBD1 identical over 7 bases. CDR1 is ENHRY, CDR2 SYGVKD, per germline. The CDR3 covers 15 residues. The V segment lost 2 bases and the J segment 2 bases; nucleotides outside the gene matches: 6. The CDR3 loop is CAISETQGVAYEQYF. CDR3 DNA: TGTGCCATCAGTGAGACCCAGGGGGTAGCCTACGAGCAGTACTTC.

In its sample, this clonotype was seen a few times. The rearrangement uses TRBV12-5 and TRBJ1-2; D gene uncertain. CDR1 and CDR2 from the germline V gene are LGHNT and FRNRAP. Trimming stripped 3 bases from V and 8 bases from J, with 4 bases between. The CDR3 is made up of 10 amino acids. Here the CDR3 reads CASGFEGYTF. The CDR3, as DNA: TGTGCTAGTGGTTTTGAAGGCTACACCTTC.

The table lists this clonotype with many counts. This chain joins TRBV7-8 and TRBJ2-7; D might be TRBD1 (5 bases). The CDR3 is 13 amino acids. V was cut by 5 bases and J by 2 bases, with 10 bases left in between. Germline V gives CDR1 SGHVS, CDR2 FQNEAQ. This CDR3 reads CASSADITYEQYF. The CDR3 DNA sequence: TGTGCCAGCAGCGCGGACATCACCTACGAGCAGTACTTC.

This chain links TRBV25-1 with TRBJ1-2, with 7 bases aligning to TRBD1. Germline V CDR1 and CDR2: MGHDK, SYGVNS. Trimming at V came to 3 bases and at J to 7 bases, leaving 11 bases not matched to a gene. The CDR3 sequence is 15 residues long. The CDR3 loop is CASSDEDWTGLGYTF. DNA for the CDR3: TGTGCCAGCAGTGACGAAGACTGGACAGGTCTTGGCTACACCTTC.

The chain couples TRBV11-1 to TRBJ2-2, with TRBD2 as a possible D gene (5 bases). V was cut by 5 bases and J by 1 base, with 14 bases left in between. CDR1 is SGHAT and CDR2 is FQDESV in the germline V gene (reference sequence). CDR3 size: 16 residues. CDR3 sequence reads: CASSRGSGGNTGELFF. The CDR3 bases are TGTGCCAGCAGCCGTGGAAGCGGAGGGAACACCGGGGAGCTGTTTTTT. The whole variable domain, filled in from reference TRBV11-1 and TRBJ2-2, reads EAEVAQSPRYKITEKSQAVAFWCDPISGHATLYWYRQILGQGPELLVQFQDESVVDDSQLPKDRFSAERLKGVDSTLKIQPAELGDSAMYLCASSRGSGGNTGELFFGEGSRLTVL.

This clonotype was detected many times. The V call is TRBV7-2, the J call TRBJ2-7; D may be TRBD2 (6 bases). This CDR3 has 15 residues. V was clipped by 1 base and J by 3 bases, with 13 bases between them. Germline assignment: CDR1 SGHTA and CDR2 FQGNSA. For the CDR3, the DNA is TGTGCCAGCAGCTTAGGTGTACTAGCAGGCTACGAGCAGTACTTC. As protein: CASSLGVLAGYEQYF.

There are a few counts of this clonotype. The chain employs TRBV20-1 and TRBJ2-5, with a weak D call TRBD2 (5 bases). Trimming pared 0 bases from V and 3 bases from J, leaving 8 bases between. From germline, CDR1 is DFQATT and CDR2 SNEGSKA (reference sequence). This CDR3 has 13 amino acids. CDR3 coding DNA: TGCAGTGCTAGAGATACGGGGAAAGAGACCCAGTACTTC. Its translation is CSARDTGKETQYF.

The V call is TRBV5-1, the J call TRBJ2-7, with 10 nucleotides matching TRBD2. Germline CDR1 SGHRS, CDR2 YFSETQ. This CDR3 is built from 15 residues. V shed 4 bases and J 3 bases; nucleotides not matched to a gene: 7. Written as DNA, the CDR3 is TGCGCCAGCAGCCGACTAGCGGGTACCGACTACGAGCAGTACTTC. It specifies CASSRLAGTDYEQYF.

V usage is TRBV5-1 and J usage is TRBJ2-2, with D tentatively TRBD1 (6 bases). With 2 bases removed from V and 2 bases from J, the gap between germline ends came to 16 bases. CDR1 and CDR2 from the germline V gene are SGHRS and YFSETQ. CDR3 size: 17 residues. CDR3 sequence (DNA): TGCGCCAGCAGCTTCCTACAAGGACAGCCAAACACCGGGGAGCTGTTTTTT. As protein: CASSFLQGQPNTGELFF. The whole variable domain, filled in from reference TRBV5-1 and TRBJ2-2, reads KAGVTQTPRYLIKTRGQQVTLSCSPISGHRSVSWYQQTPGQGLQFLFEYFSETQRNKGNFPGRFSGRQFSNSRSEMNVSTLELGDSALYLCASSFLQGQPNTGELFFGEGSRLTVL.

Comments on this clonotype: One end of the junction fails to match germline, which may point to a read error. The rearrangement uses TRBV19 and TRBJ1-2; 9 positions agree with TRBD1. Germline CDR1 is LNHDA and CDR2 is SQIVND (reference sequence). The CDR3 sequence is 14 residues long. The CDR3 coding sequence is TGTGCCAGTACTTTGCGGGGGACAGGGTCCGGCTACGCCTTC. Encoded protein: CASTLRGTGSGYAF.

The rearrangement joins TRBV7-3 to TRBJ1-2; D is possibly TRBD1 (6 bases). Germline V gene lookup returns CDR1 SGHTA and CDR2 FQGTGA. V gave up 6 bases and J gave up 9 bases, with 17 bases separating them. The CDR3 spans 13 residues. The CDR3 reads CASSRRGQVSYTF. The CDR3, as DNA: TGTGCCAGCAGTCGTAGGGGACAAGTGAGCTACACCTTC.

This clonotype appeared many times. The CDR3 DNA sequence: TGTGCCAGTAGTCCGGGACAGGGTAGTGAAGCTTTCTTT. It encodes CASSPGQGSEAFF. The rearrangement uses TRBV19 and TRBJ1-1; 9 bases agree with TRBD1. This CDR3 has 13 residues. Germline-derived CDR1 and CDR2 are LNHDA and SQIVND (reference sequence). J gave up 7 bases and V 5 bases, and 5 bases lay outside the gene matches.

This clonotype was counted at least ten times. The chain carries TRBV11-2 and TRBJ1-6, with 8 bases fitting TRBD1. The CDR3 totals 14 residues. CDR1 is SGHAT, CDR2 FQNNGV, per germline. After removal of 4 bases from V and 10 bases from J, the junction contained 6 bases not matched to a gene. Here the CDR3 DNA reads TGTGCCAGCAGCTCCGACAGGGGCCGCTCACCCCTCCACTTT. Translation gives CASSSDRGRSPLHF.

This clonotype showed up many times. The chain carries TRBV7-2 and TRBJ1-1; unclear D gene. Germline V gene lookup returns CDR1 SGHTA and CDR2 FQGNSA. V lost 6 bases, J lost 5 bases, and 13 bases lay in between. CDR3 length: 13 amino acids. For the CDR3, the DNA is TGTGCCAGCAGTTCCCAGGAGGGTACTGAAGCTTTCTTT. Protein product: CASSSQEGTEAFF.

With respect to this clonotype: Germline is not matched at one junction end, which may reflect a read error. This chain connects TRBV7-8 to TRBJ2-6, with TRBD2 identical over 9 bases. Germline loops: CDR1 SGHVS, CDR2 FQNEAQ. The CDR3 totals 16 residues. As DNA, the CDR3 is TGTGCCAGCAGTTTAGCGGGGGCGGGTGGGGCCAACGTCCTGACTTTC. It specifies CASSLAGAGGANVLTF.

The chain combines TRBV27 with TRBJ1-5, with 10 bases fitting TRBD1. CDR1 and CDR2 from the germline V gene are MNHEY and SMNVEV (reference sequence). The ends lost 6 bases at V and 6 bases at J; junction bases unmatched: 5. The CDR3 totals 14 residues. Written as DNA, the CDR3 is TGTGCCAGCAGCCGGGACAGGGGAACTCAGCCCCAGCATTTT. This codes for CASSRDRGTQPQHF.

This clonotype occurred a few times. This CDR3 is CASSQVTGEGEKLFF. The DNA for the CDR3 is TGCGCCAGCAGCCAAGTAACAGGGGAAGGAGAAAAACTGTTTTTT. J is TRBJ1-4 and V is TRBV4-3; the match to TRBD1 covers 7 bases. Germline V gene lookup returns CDR1 LGHNA and CDR2 YSLEER. The CDR3 spans 15 residues. Trimming at V came to 1 base and at J to 8 bases, leaving 7 bases not matched to a gene.

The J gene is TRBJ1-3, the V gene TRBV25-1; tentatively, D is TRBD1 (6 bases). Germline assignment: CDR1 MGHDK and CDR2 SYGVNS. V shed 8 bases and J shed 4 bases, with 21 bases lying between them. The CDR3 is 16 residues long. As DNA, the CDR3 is TGTGCCAGCGTTTTGACAGGACTCAGGACGGGAAACACCATATATTTT. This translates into CASVLTGLRTGNTIYF.

The CDR3 DNA follows: TGTGCCAGCAGCTTAAATCAGGGGGCAGAAGAGCAGTACTTC. As protein: CASSLNQGAEEQYF. This chain joins TRBV7-3 and TRBJ2-7; 8 bases align to TRBD1. This CDR3 contains 14 residues. Trimming cost V 1 base and J 7 bases; bases outside gene matches: 6. Germline V gives CDR1 SGHTA, CDR2 FQGTGA.

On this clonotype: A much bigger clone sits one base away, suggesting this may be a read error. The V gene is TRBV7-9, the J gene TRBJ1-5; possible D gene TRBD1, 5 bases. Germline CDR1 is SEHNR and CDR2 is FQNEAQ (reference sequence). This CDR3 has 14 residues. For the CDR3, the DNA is TGTACCAGCAGCTTCTCGGGGCTACATCAGCCCCAGCATTTT. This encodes CTSSFSGLHQPQHF.

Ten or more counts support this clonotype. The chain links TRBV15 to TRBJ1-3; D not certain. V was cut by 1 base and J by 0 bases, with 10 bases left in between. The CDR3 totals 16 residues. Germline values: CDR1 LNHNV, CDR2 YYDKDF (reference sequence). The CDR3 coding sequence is TGTGCCACCAGCAGAGCACCGGTTGTCTCTGGAAACACCATATATTTT. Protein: CATSRAPVVSGNTIYF.

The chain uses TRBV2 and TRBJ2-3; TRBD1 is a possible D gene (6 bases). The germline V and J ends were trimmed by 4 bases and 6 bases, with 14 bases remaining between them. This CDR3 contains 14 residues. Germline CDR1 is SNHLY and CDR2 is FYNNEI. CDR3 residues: CASSGLVGADTQYF. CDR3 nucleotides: TGTGCCAGCAGTGGGCTAGTGGGGGCCGATACGCAGTATTTT.

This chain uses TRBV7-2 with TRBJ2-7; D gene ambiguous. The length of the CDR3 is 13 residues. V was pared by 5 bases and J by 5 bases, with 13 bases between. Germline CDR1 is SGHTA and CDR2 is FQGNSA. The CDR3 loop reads CASSTDFFDEQYF. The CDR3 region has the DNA TGTGCCAGCAGCACCGACTTCTTCGACGAGCAGTACTTC.

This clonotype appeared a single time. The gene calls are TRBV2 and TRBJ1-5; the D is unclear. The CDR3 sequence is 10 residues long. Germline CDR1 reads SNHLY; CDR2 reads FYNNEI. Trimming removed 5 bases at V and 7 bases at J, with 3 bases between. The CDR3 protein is CASSLQPQHF. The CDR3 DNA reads TGTGCCAGCAGTTTGCAGCCCCAGCATTTT.

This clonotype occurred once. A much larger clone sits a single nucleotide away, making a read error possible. The chain's CDR3 is CASWVWLQETQYF. The CDR3 bases are TGTGCCAGCTGGGTCTGGCTCCAAGAGACCCAGTACTTC. V gene TRBV7-2 combines with J gene TRBJ2-5, with D uncertain. V lost 8 bases and J lost 1, with 11 bases in between. CDR3 length equals 13 residues. Germline CDR1 and CDR2: SGHTA and FQGNSA.

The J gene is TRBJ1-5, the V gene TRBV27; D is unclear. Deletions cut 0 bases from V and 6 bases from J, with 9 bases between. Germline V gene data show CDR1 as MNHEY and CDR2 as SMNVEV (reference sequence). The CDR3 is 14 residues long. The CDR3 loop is CASSLSTGGQPQHF. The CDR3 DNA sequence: TGTGCCAGCAGTTTATCAACCGGTGGTCAGCCCCAGCATTTT.

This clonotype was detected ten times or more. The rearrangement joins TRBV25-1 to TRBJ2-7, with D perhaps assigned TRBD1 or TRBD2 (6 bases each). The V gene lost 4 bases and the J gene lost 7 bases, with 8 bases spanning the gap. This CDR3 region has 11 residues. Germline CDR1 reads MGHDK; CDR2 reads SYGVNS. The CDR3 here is CASSVGGEQYF. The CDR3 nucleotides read TGTGCCAGCAGTGTAGGGGGGGAGCAGTACTTC.

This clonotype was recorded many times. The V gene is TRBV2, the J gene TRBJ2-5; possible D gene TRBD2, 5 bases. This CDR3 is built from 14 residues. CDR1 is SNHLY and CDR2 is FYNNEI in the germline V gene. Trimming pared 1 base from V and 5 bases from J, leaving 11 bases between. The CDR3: CASSEGGRFETQYF. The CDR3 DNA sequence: TGTGCCAGCAGTGAAGGAGGGCGATTTGAGACCCAGTACTTC.

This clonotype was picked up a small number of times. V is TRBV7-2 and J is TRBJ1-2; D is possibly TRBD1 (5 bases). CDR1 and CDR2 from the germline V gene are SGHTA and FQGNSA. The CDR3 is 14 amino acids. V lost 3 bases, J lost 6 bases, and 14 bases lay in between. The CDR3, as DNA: TGTGCCAGCAGCTTTAATCCCAGGGCAAATGGCTACACCTTC. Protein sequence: CASSFNPRANGYTF.